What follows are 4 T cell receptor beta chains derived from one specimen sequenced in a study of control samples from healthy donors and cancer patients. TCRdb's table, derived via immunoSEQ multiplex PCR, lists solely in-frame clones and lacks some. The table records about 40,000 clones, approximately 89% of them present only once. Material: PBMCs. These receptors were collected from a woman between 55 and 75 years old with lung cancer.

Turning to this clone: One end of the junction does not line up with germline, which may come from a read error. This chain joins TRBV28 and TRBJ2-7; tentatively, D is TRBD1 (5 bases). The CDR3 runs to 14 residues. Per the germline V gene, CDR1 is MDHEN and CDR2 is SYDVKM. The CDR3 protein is CTSTATARTYEQYF. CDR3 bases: TGTACCAGCACGGCGACAGCGAGAACCTACGAGCAGTACTTC.

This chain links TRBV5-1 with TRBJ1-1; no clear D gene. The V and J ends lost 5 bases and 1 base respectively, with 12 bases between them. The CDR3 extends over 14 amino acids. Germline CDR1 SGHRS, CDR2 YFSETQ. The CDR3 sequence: CASRLEWQNTEAFF. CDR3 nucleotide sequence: TGCGCCAGCAGATTAGAGTGGCAGAACACTGAAGCTTTCTTT.

CDR3 bases: TGTGCCAGCAGCTTTGGGAAGAACACTGAAGCTTTCTTT. It yields the protein CASSFGKNTEAFF. This chain connects TRBV7-3 to TRBJ1-1; D is undetermined. CDR1 and CDR2 from the germline V gene are SGHTA and FQGTGA. The CDR3 runs to 13 residues. The germline V and J ends were trimmed by 3 bases and 1 base, with 6 bases remaining between them. Full variable domain (missing parts from reference TRBV7-3 and TRBJ1-1): GAGVSQTPSNKVTEKGKYVELRCDPISGHTALYWYRQSLGQGPEFLIYFQGTGAADDSGLPNDRFFAVRPEGSVSTLKIQRTERGDSAVYLCASSFGKNTEAFFGQGTRLTVV.

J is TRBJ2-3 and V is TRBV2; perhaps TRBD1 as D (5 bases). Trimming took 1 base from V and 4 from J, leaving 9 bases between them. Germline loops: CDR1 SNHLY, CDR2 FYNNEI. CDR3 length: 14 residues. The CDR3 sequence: CASSEGQGSDTQYF. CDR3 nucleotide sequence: TGTGCCAGCAGTGAAGGGCAGGGATCAGATACGCAGTATTTT.